Listed below are T cell receptor beta chains from one sample, sequenced in a study of cytomegalovirus exposure and HLA in healthy donors. Profiled with immunoSEQ multiplex PCR; TCRdb holds only in-frame clones, not every one. The data show under 150,000 clones, 75% to 85% seen once. Sequencing input: PBMCs. All receptors come from a woman in her thirties or forties in good health and CMV-seronegative. CDR3s include the opening cysteine and the closing phenylalanine or tryptophan. D genes are given only for firm matches. Size values are once, few and many counts, or a class for expanded clones, and some rows have none.

V gene	D gene	J gene	clone size	CDR3 protein	CDR3 DNA
TRBV10-3	TRBD2	TRBJ2-1	NA	CAISEAGATYNEQFF	TGTGCCATCAGTGAAGCGGGAGCCACCTACAATGAGCAGTTCTTC
TRBV7-9	NA	TRBJ2-6	few	CAMQGSSSGANVLTF	TGTGCCATGCAGGGCAGCAGCTCTGGGGCCAACGTCCTGACTTTC
TRBV29-1	NA	TRBJ2-7	NA	CSVLDGKTYEQYF	TGCAGCGTCCTGGACGGGAAAACCTACGAGCAGTACTTC
TRBV7-9	NA	TRBJ1-2	NA	CASSQVPFRGSANYGYTF	TGTGCCAGCAGCCAAGTACCCTTCAGGGGTTCCGCTAACTATGGCTACACCTTC
TRBV7-9	NA	TRBJ2-7	NA	CASSSSWASYEQYF	TGTGCCAGCAGCTCTTCTTGGGCCTCCTACGAGCAGTACTTC
TRBV28	TRBD2	TRBJ2-1	NA	CASRSPRTSGSSYNEQFF	TGTGCCAGCAGATCCCCCAGGACTAGCGGGAGCTCCTACAATGAGCAGTTCTTC
TRBV2	NA	TRBJ2-7	NA	CASGTGTYEQYF	TGTGCCAGCGGGACTGGTACCTACGAGCAGTACTTC
TRBV4-1	NA	TRBJ2-3	NA	CASSPHGLNTDTQYF	TGCGCCAGCAGCCCGCACGGACTCAACACAGATACGCAGTATTTT
TRBV6-1	NA	TRBJ1-2	NA	CASSDEVRARSYTF	TGTGCCAGCAGTGACGAGGTGAGGGCTAGGAGCTACACCTTC
TRBV4-3	TRBD1	TRBJ2-7	NA	CASSQGFMRTGVREQYF	TGCGCCAGCAGCCAAGGATTCATGAGGACAGGGGTAAGGGAGCAGTACTTC
TRBV12-5	NA	TRBJ1-4	NA	CASGLSGINEKLFF	TGTGCTAGTGGTTTGAGCGGAATTAATGAAAAACTGTTTTTT